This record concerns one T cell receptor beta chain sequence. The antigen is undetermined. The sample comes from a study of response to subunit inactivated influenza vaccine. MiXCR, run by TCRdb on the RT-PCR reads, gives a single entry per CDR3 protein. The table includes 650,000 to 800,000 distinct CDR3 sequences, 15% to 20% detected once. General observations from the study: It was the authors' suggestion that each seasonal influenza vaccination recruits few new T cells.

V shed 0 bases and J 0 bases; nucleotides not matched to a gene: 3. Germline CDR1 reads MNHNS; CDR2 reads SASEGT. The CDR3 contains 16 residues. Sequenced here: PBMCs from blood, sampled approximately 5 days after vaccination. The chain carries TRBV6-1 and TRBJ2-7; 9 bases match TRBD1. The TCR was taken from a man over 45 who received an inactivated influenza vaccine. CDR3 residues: CASSEAGTGFSYEQYF. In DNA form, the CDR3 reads TGTGCCAGCAGTGAAGCCGGGACAGGGTTCTCCTACGAGCAGTACTTC.